One sample yielded the 12 T cell receptor beta chains listed below, sequenced in a study of identifying expanded T cells in peripheral blood (dated by TCRdb to about 2019). Library construction relied on the immunoSEQ multiplex PCR assay. Drawn from immuneACCESS, this table holds only the in-frame rearrangements with V and J called that TCRdb kept. Clones are partly lost; checked studies trace under half to an unresolved V gene and leave the rest unexplained. Recorded for this sample are about 110,000 clones; approximately 90% of them occurred a single time. Of the sample, under 9% is held by the ten largest clones. The sample taken for sequencing was blood. The receptors derive from a person aged 18-70 years in good health.

This clone showed up just a few times. The chain joins TRBV6-1 to TRBJ2-1, with 9 bases that match TRBD2. This CDR3 region has 15 residues. V was clipped by 4 bases and J by 1 base; unmatched bases: 2. The V gene's germline CDR1 is MNHNS and CDR2 SASEGT. CDR3 residues: CASSAAGGSYNEQFF. The CDR3 coding sequence is TGTGCCAGCAGTGCGGCGGGGGGGTCCTACAATGAGCAGTTCTTC.

J is TRBJ2-1 and V is TRBV11-3; weak D call: TRBD2 (6 bases). CDR1 and CDR2 (germline): SGHNT, YENEEA. V shed 2 bases and J shed 9 bases, with 11 bases lying between them. The CDR3 is made up of 13 amino acids. CDR3 DNA: TGTGCCAGCAGCTTACTAGCGCAGGGTGAGCAGTTCTTC. It yields the protein CASSLLAQGEQFF.

The chain combines TRBV19 with TRBJ1-1, with a weak D call TRBD1 (5 bases). Trimming took 4 bases from V and 2 from J, leaving 20 bases between them. Germline CDR1 is LNHDA and CDR2 is SQIVND (reference sequence). The length of the CDR3 is 17 residues. The DNA of the CDR3 is TGTGCCAGTAGTAATCCTCGGGGGGGACGGGCCAACACTGAAGCTTTCTTT. Protein product: CASSNPRGGRANTEAFF.

This chain joins TRBV5-6 and TRBJ1-2, with unresolved D. Germline assignment: CDR1 SGHDT and CDR2 YYEEEE. The V gene lost 6 bases and the J gene lost 1 base, with 10 bases spanning the gap. The CDR3 has 13 amino acids. The CDR3 reads CASTLGHNYGYTF. The CDR3 region has the DNA TGTGCCAGCACCCTTGGGCATAACTATGGCTACACCTTC.

This chain joins TRBV30 and TRBJ1-3; maybe TRBD1 (6 bases). Germline CDR1 reads GTSNPN; CDR2 reads SVGIG (reference sequence). The CDR3 consists of 13 residues. V lost 5 bases, J lost 2 bases, and 10 bases lay in between. The CDR3 DNA reads as TGTGCCTGGCAACAGGGAGCTGGAAACACCATATATTTT. Encoded protein: CAWQQGAGNTIYF.

The J gene is TRBJ2-1, the V gene TRBV5-1; D possibly uses TRBD1 or TRBD2 (5 bases each). The CDR3 runs 16 residues. The V and J ends lost 8 bases and 10 bases respectively, with 28 bases between them. CDR1 is SGHRS, CDR2 YFSETQ, per germline. This CDR3 reads CASNRAVLYSGQEQFF. CDR3 DNA sequence: TGCGCCAGTAACCGGGCTGTTCTCTACAGCGGACAAGAGCAGTTCTTC.

This chain connects TRBV4-2 to TRBJ1-2, with D unresolved. Germline values: CDR1 LGHNA, CDR2 YNFKEQ. The CDR3 is 16 residues long. The ends were cut back, 4 bases at V and 1 base at J, with 16 bases in the middle. The CDR3 reads CASSPGREFFNYGYTF. The CDR3 region has the DNA TGTGCCAGCAGCCCCGGACGGGAGTTTTTTAACTATGGCTACACCTTC.

This clone was recorded only once. The J gene is TRBJ2-5, the V gene TRBV28, with 8 positions matching TRBD2. The V and J ends lost 6 bases and 4 bases, in that order; junction bases with no gene match: 7. This CDR3 contains 14 residues. Germline loops: CDR1 MDHEN, CDR2 SYDVKM. Here the CDR3 DNA reads TGTGCCAGCAGCTTGGGACTAGTAGGAGAGACCCAGTACTTC. Its protein is CASSLGLVGETQYF.

Here the CDR3 reads CASNLATGKGNSNQPQHF. CDR3 sequence (DNA): TGTGCCAGCAACCTCGCGACGGGAAAAGGGAATAGCAATCAGCCCCAGCATTTT. The V call is TRBV21-1, the J call TRBJ1-5. TRBV21-1 is annotated as a pseudogene. The CDR3 contains 18 residues.

The chain recombines TRBV7-8 with TRBJ1-5; unclear D gene. V was clipped by 1 base and J by 6 bases, with 4 bases between them. CDR1 and CDR2 (germline): SGHVS, FQNEAQ. This CDR3 contains 12 residues. CDR3 sequence (DNA): TGTGCCAGCAGCTTAGAATTTCAGCCCCAGCATTTT. Protein: CASSLEFQPQHF.

The CDR3 loop is CASSLAGEITGELFF. In DNA, the CDR3 is TGTGCCAGCAGCTTAGCGGGGGAGATCACCGGGGAGCTGTTTTTT. This chain joins TRBV7-2 and TRBJ2-2, with D perhaps TRBD1 or TRBD2 (5 bases each). V lost 0 bases to trimming and J lost 4 bases, with 9 bases between them. Germline CDR1 SGHTA, CDR2 FQGNSA. This CDR3 is built from 15 residues.

The rearrangement uses TRBV2 and TRBJ2-4; TRBD2 matches 11 bases. The CDR3 is 18 amino acids. Germline CDR1 is SNHLY and CDR2 is FYNNEI. The junction had 10 bases not matched to a gene; V was cut back by 6 bases and J by 0 bases. In DNA, the CDR3 is TGTGCCAGCAGCTCCGGGACTAGCGGAGAACTAGCCAAAAACATTCAGTACTTC. Translated: CASSSGTSGELAKNIQYF.